This T cell receptor beta chain was identified in a study of cytomegalovirus exposure and HLA in healthy donors (dated by TCRdb to about 2017). Background for the entire study: According to a later analysis, the 120 or so validation repertoires were produced on the same platform as the approximately 620 repertoires of the first cohort. Along with the approximately 650-subject first cohort, a separate validation cohort of over a hundred different subjects was used. High-throughput TCR immunosequencing, statistical association of individual TCRs with disease status, and machine learning were combined to predict cytomegalovirus infection status. The study aimed to test whether signatures of past pathogen exposure could be identified by cataloging public T cell receptors. Summary of the overall study and its limitations: In vitro tests confirmed that a few of the cytomegalovirus-associated TCR beta chains recognize cytomegalovirus antigens. A total of 164 TCR beta chains were listed by the study as associated with cytomegalovirus. The classifier was reported to diagnose cytomegalovirus status with high specificity and sensitivity in both the original cohort and the validation cohort. Of the cluster scores, roughly 95% were above 0 in a later analysis, which found that TCRs clustered in the first cohort also tended to co-occur in the 90 to 150 validation repertoires. The authors suggested that the approach could potentially be generalized to other disease states and immunological phenotypes. Across donors, most TCR sequences were observed very rarely, whereas some public TCRs were present in many individuals. All 120 or so repertoires were used to score co-occurrence in the validation cohort in a later analysis, because that analysis had no HLA typing for the cohort.

Points on this clone: It has no known antigen specificity. No base-level quality is on record; no much larger clone is a single base apart.

Its CDR3 holds 13 amino acids, cysteine through phenylalanine. Of all the DNA, just the CDR3 is kept, 39 bases in frame from base 1. The V and J ends are trimmed by 6 bases and 3 bases, leaving 13 bases between them. Based on the germline V gene, the CDR1 and CDR2 sequences are SGHTS and YDEGEE. The library was produced with the immunoSEQ multiplex PCR assay. The authors' pipeline ran thus. A statistical classification framework was developed to diagnose cytomegalovirus status using the catalog of TCR beta chain sequences. TCRdb re-hosts the immuneACCESS table, in-frame sequences only. Its copies lack some clones; in the studies checked, an unresolved V gene accounts for under half of them, and the cause for the rest is not known. D and trimming were read from the DNA, whereas the V and J calls and clone size are those reported in that table. Here the sample has 90,000 or so clones; 85% occur a single time. Clones ranked in the top ten supply about 20% of the sample.

Separate from the roughly 650-subject first cohort, the validation cohort of 95 to 150 subjects was the group to which the donors belonged. The sequenced sample consisted of PBMCs. The TCR sequence derives from a man younger than 35 in good health and CMV-seropositive. The rearranged segments are TRBV5-8 and TRBJ2-7; the D gene is perhaps TRBD2, from 5 matching bases. CDR3 reads: CASIELGSYEQYF. The nucleotides are TGTGCCAGCATCGAACTAGGTAGCTACGAGCAGTACTTC.